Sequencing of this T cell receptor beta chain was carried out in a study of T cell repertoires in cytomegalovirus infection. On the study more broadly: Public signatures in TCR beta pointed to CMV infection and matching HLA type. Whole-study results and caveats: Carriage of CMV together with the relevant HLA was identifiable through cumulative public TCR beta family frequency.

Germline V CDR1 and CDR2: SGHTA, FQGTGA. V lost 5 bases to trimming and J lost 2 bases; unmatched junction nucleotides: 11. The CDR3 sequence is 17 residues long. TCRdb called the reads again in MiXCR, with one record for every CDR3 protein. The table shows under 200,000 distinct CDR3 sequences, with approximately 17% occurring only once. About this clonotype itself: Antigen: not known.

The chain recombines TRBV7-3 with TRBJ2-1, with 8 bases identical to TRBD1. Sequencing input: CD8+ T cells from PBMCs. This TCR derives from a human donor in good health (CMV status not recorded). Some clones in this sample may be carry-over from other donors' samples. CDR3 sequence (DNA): TGTGCCAGCAGCACACGGACAGGGAAAACTCCCTACAATGAGCAGTTCTTC. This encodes CASSTRTGKTPYNEQFF.